This T cell receptor beta chain comes out of a study of blood T cell repertoires in COVID-19. Study details: Sites across the United States, Italy and Spain contributed samples from acute and convalescent COVID-19.

In terms of age and location, participants ranged from about 18 to 89 years and lived in under 30 US areas. Donors were grouped by their self-reported clinical history. Profiling relied on immunoSEQ multiplex PCR, and the TCRdb table lists in-frame clones only, not all of them. The sample yields roughly 220,000 clones, 80% to 90% seen once. The source of this sequence is a woman in her thirties or forties with acute COVID-19. The sample consisted of PBMCs or T cells enriched from blood (not recorded which).

The CDR3, as DNA: TGTGCCAGTAGTGGGTCGGACAGGGGCATCTATAGCAATCAGCCCCAGCATTTT. Protein: CASSGSDRGIYSNQPQHF. V gene TRBV19 combines with J gene TRBJ1-5; 9 positions agree with TRBD1. The CDR3 is 18 residues long. Germline V CDR1 and CDR2: LNHDA, SQIVND (reference sequence). Germline trimming cut 5 bases from V and 0 bases from J; bases unmatched to any gene: 11.